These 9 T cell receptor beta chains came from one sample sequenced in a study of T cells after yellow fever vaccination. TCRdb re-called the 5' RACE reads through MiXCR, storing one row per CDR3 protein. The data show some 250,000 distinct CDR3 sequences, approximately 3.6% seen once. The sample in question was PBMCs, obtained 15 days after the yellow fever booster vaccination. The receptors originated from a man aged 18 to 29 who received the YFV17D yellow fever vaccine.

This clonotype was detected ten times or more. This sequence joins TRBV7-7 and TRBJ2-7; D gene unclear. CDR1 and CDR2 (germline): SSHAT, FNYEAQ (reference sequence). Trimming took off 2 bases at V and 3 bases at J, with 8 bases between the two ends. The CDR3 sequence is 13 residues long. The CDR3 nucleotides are TGTGCCAGCAGCTTAAACAGTGACTACGAGCAGTACTTC. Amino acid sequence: CASSLNSDYEQYF.

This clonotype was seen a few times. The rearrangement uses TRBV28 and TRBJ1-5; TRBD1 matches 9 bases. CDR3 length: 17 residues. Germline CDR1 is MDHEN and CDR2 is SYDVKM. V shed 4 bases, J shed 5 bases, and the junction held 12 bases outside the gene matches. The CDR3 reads CASSYVQGALPDQPQHF. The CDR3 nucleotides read TGTGCCAGCAGTTACGTACAGGGGGCCTTACCCGATCAGCCCCAGCATTTT.

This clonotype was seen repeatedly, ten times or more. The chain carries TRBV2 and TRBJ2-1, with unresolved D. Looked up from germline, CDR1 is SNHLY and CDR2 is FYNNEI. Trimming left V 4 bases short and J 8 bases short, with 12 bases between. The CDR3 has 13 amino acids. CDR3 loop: CASSVLKVYEQFF. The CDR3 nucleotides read TGTGCCAGCAGTGTCCTAAAAGTGTATGAGCAGTTCTTC.

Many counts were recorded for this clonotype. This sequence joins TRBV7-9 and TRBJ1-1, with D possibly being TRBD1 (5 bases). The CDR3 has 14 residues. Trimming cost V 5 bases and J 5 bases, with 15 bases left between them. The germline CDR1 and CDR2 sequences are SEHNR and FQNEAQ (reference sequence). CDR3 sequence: CASSPTGGVTEAFF. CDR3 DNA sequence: TGTGCCAGCAGCCCCACGGGAGGGGTAACTGAAGCTTTCTTT.

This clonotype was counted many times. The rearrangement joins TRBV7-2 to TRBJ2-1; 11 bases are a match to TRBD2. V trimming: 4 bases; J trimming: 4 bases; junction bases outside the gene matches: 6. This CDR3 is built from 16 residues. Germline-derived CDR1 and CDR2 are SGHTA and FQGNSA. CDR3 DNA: TGTGCCAGCAGCTGGGGCGGGACTAGCGGATACAATGAGCAGTTCTTC. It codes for CASSWGGTSGYNEQFF.

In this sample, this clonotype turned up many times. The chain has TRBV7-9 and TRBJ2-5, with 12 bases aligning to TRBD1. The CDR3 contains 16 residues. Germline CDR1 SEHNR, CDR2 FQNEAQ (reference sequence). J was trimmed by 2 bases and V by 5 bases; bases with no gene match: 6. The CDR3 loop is CASSPGDRGQQETQYF. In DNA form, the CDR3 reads TGTGCCAGCAGCCCCGGGGACAGGGGGCAGCAAGAGACCCAGTACTTC.

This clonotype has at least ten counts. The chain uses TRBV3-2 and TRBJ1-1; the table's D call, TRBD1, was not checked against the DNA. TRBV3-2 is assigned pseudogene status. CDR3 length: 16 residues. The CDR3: CASSLCGGGPNTEAFF. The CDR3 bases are TGTGCCAGCAGCCTCTGTGGGGGGGGTCCAAACACTGAAGCTTTCTTT.

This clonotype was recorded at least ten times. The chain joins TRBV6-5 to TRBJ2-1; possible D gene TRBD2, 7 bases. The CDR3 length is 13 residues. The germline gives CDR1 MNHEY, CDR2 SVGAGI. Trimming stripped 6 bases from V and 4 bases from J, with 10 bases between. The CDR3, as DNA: TGTGCCAGCAGAGGGGGGGCTTACAATGAGCAGTTCTTC. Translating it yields CASRGGAYNEQFF.

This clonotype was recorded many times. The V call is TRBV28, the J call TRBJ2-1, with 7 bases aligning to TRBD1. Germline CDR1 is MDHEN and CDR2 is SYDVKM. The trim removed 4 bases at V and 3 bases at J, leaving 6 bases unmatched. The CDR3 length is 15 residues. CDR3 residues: CASSSGQVGYNEQFF. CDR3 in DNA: TGTGCCAGCAGTTCCGGACAGGTCGGCTACAATGAGCAGTTCTTC.